These 32 T cell receptor beta chains originate from one sample sequenced in a study of naive and memory T cell subsets. An equimolar mix of two oligonucleotides served as the beta constant-region primer for TRBC1 and TRBC2. TCRdb reprocessed the UMI-ligation and nested PCR reads with MiXCR, giving one entry per CDR3 protein. The table includes 120,000 to 150,000 distinct CDR3 sequences, about 17% detected once. Sequencing was carried out using naive CD4+ T cells from blood. These receptors all stem from a human donor in good health.

This clonotype was detected only a few times. The J gene is TRBJ2-1, the V gene TRBV12-3 or TRBV12-4, with D uncertain. Trimming stripped 3 bases from V and 8 bases from J, with 11 bases between. This CDR3 comprises 13 residues. CDR3 sequence (DNA): TGTGCCAGCAGTTTCGATCAGTTTGATGAGCAGTTCTTC. Translation: CASSFDQFDEQFF.

There are many counts of this clonotype. J is TRBJ2-3 and V is TRBV11-2; 7 bases are shared with TRBD1. The CDR3 contains 14 residues. J was trimmed by 8 bases and V by 5 bases; bases with no gene match: 10. Per germline, CDR1 SGHAT and CDR2 FQNNGV. The CDR3 nucleotides are TGTGCCAGCAGCCCTTTAAGGGGGCCGGGTACGCAGTATTTT. This sequence encodes CASSPLRGPGTQYF.

This chain connects TRBV10-3 to TRBJ2-1; D possibly uses TRBD1 or TRBD2 (5 bases each). The CDR3 is 14 amino acids. The germline V gene encodes CDR1 ENHRY and CDR2 SYGVKD. Trimming took off 7 bases at V and 8 bases at J, with 18 bases between the two ends. CDR3 in amino acids: CAIKSSGPMDEQFF. In DNA, the CDR3 is TGTGCCATCAAGTCTTCGGGACCTATGGATGAGCAGTTCTTC.

V and J are TRBV4-2 and TRBJ1-3, with no clear D. Trimming stripped 0 bases from V and 0 bases from J, with 12 bases between. Germline CDR1 is LGHNA and CDR2 is YNFKEQ. The CDR3 is 17 amino acids. The CDR3 loop is CASSQETTIYSGNTIYF. The CDR3 region has the DNA TGTGCCAGCAGCCAAGAAACGACGATTTACTCTGGAAACACCATATATTTT.

Only a few counts were recorded for this clonotype. The chain combines TRBV2 with TRBJ2-1; D possibly corresponds to TRBD1 (5 bases). The CDR3 contains 14 residues. Germline-derived CDR1 and CDR2 are SNHLY and FYNNEI. Trimming shortened V by 4 bases and J by 3 bases, and 10 bases separated the two germline ends. In DNA form, the CDR3 reads TGTGCCAGCAGTGTGATAGGGGACTACAATGAGCAGTTCTTC. Translated, it gives CASSVIGDYNEQFF.

DNA for the CDR3: TGCAGTGCTAGAGACGACAGGGCTGCGATGTGGGTTTTCTTT. Its translation is CSARDDRAAMWVFF. The chain has TRBV20-1 and TRBJ1-1; 7 bases are a match to TRBD1. The CDR3 extends over 14 amino acids. J gave up 13 bases and V 0 bases, and 14 bases lay outside the gene matches. Germline-derived CDR1 and CDR2 are DFQATT and SNEGSKA (reference sequence).

On this clonotype: At one of its ends the junction is not consistent with the germline gene, which may arise from a read error. The rearrangement links TRBV20-1 to TRBJ2-7; TRBD2 matches at 11 bases. Germline assignment: CDR1 DFQATT and CDR2 SNEGSKA (reference sequence). The CDR3 spans 15 residues. CDR3 nucleotides: TGCAGTGCCAGAGAGGGGCTAGCGGGAGGACGCGAGCAGTACTTC. Protein sequence: CSAREGLAGGREQYF.

The chain employs TRBV10-1 and TRBJ2-5; D remains unclear. Germline CDR1 WNHNN, CDR2 SYGVQD (reference sequence). V was clipped by 3 bases and J by 1 base, with 6 bases between them. The length of the CDR3 is 13 residues. As DNA, the CDR3 is TGCGCCAGCAGTGACAGGCCCCAAGAGACCCAGTACTTC. Translating it yields CASSDRPQETQYF.

The genes are TRBV12-3 or TRBV12-4 and TRBJ1-5; the D gene is possibly TRBD1 (5 bases). Trimming removed 0 bases from V and 0 bases from J, with 6 bases in between. The CDR3 loop spans 15 amino acids. The CDR3 coding sequence is TGTGCCAGCAGTTTAGCCCAGGGTAGCAATCAGCCCCAGCATTTT. It codes for CASSLAQGSNQPQHF.

The chain carries TRBV6-2 or TRBV6-3 and TRBJ2-1, with 13 positions matching TRBD2. Germline V gives CDR1 MNHEY, CDR2 SVGEGT. J gave up 8 bases and V 2 bases, and 6 bases lay outside the gene matches. The CDR3 runs to 16 residues. CDR3 sequence: CASSYGGTSGNHEQFF. CDR3 in DNA: TGTGCCAGCAGTTACGGGGGGACTAGCGGGAACCATGAGCAGTTCTTC.

The chain has TRBV5-1 and TRBJ2-5; 7 bases fit TRBD1. The CDR3 runs to 14 residues. V lost 3 bases and J lost 2; bases outside the gene matches: 4. Looked up from germline, CDR1 is SGHRS and CDR2 is YFSETQ. The CDR3 region is CASSWPGQQETQYF. The DNA for the CDR3 is TGCGCCAGCAGCTGGCCGGGACAGCAAGAGACCCAGTACTTC.

In its sample, this clonotype was seen a few times. This chain uses TRBV7-9 with TRBJ2-7; 7 nucleotides agree with TRBD2. Per germline, CDR1 SEHNR and CDR2 FQNEAQ (reference sequence). The CDR3 is made up of 15 amino acids. Unmatched junction bases numbered 5, after V lost 0 bases and J lost 3 bases. CDR3 in DNA: TGTGCCAGCAGCTTAGCGGGAGGGCCTAGCTACGAGCAGTACTTC. Translating gives CASSLAGGPSYEQYF.

The J gene is TRBJ2-5, the V gene TRBV24-1, with 7 bases identical to TRBD1. The CDR3 is made up of 14 amino acids. Germline V CDR1 and CDR2: KGHDR, SFDVKD. J was trimmed by 1 base and V by 3 bases; bases with no gene match: 1. The CDR3 here is CATSDRTGQETQYF. The CDR3 DNA sequence: TGTGCCACCAGTGATAGGACAGGCCAAGAGACCCAGTACTTC.

This clonotype was detected a few times. The chain links TRBV5-1 to TRBJ1-1; 7 bases are a match to TRBD1. The CDR3 sequence is 14 residues long. V dropped 6 bases and J dropped 0; count of bases not matched to a gene: 5. Germline lookup yields CDR1 SGHRS and CDR2 YFSETQ. CDR3 region: CASTRGTVNTEAFF. The CDR3 nucleotides read TGCGCCAGCACACGAGGGACAGTGAACACTGAAGCTTTCTTT. The whole variable domain, remainder taken from reference TRBV5-1 and TRBJ1-1, is KAGVTQTPRYLIKTRGQQVTLSCSPISGHRSVSWYQQTPGQGLQFLFEYFSETQRNKGNFPGRFSGRQFSNSRSEMNVSTLELGDSALYLCASTRGTVNTEAFFGQGTRLTVV.

This clonotype showed up just a few times. The chain couples TRBV7-9 to TRBJ1-2; D gene uncertain. The V gene's germline CDR1 is SEHNR and CDR2 FQNEAQ (reference sequence). The CDR3 runs to 14 residues. The V and J ends lost 5 bases and 6 bases respectively, with 16 bases between them. CDR3 coding DNA: TGTGCCAGCAGCCCCTCCCGCGGAACCGATGGCTACACCTTC. Translated, it gives CASSPSRGTDGYTF.

The sample holds a few counts of this clonotype. V is TRBV3-1 and J is TRBJ2-1, with 10 positions matching TRBD2. The CDR3 consists of 17 residues. J was trimmed by 7 bases and V by 1 base; bases with no gene match: 10. The germline V gene has CDR1 LGHDT and CDR2 YNNKEL (reference sequence). CDR3 coding DNA: TGTGCCAGCAGCCAAGCTATTTGGGCTAGCGGGAGAAATGAGCAGTTCTTC. Translating gives CASSQAIWASGRNEQFF.

The CDR3 loop is CASSFGSRVGNTIYF. In nucleotides, the CDR3 is TGTGCCAGCAGTTTTGGGTCTAGGGTTGGAAACACCATATATTTT. The J gene is TRBJ1-3, the V gene TRBV28; D remains unclear. This CDR3 contains 15 residues. V was cut by 3 bases and J by 3 bases, with 12 bases left in between. Per germline, CDR1 MDHEN and CDR2 SYDVKM.

The V and J genes are TRBV7-3 and TRBJ2-3; D possibly corresponds to TRBD1 (6 bases). Germline V gene lookup returns CDR1 SGHTA and CDR2 FQGTGA. This CDR3 is built from 16 residues. Trimming shortened V by 2 bases and J by 5 bases, and 17 bases separated the two germline ends. The CDR3 region is CASSLPVQGEGDTQYF. CDR3 in DNA: TGTGCCAGCAGCTTACCCGTACAGGGTGAGGGAGATACGCAGTATTTT.

The CDR3, as DNA: TGCGCCAGCAGCCAAGATGCAGGGGGAGTTTCAAAGCAGTACTTC. Its translation: CASSQDAGGVSKQYF. The genes are TRBV4-3 and TRBJ2-7, with 7 bases that match TRBD1. The CDR3 extends over 15 amino acids. V shed 0 bases, J shed 8 bases, and the junction held 10 bases outside the gene matches. The V gene's germline CDR1 is LGHNA and CDR2 YSLEER.

There are a few counts of this clonotype. The gene calls are TRBV2 and TRBJ2-3; the D is unclear. Germline CDR1 is SNHLY and CDR2 is FYNNEI. The V gene lost 0 bases and the J gene lost 3 bases, with 4 bases spanning the gap. CDR3 length equals 13 residues. The CDR3 loop reads CASSEAGTDTQYF. The CDR3 DNA is TGTGCCAGCAGTGAAGCCGGAACAGATACGCAGTATTTT.

This chain joins TRBV6-2 or TRBV6-3 and TRBJ1-3; D is unresolved. The CDR3 is made up of 15 amino acids. The V and J ends lost 4 bases and 0 bases respectively, with 10 bases between them. Germline CDR1 is MNHEY and CDR2 is SVGEGT. CDR3 bases: TGTGCCAGCAGTTCGGGCGACGTCTCTGGAAACACCATATATTTT. It specifies CASSSGDVSGNTIYF.

The gene calls are TRBV11-1 and TRBJ2-5, with D perhaps matching TRBD1 (7 bases). This CDR3 region has 15 residues. Germline V lookup: CDR1 SGHAT, CDR2 FQDESV (reference sequence). V was trimmed by 5 bases and J by 5 bases, leaving 18 bases between them. The CDR3 spells CASSPGGGAEETQYF. In DNA, the CDR3 is TGTGCCAGCAGCCCAGGAGGGGGCGCTGAGGAGACCCAGTACTTC.

This clonotype showed up just a few times. The rearrangement uses TRBV4-1 and TRBJ1-5; a weak D match, TRBD1 (5 bases). Germline CDR1 MGHRA, CDR2 YSYEKL. V was pared by 4 bases and J by 0 bases, with 13 bases between. The CDR3 has 16 residues. CDR3 amino acids: CASSLISGGSNQPQHF. CDR3 nucleotide sequence: TGCGCCAGCAGCCTTATCTCGGGGGGTAGCAATCAGCCCCAGCATTTT.

With regard to this clonotype: At one end the junction does not follow the germline gene, possibly because of a read error. V and J are TRBV20-1 and TRBJ1-2; D uncertain. CDR1 is DFQATT and CDR2 is SNEGSKA in the germline V gene (reference sequence). The CDR3 runs to 12 residues. The CDR3 region has the DNA TGCAGTGCTAGAGACTCAAACTCTGGCTACACCTTC. This encodes CSARDSNSGYTF.

This clonotype was seen a handful of times. V and J are TRBV19 and TRBJ1-1, with D possibly matching TRBD1 (5 bases). Looked up from germline, CDR1 is LNHDA and CDR2 is SQIVND (reference sequence). CDR3 size: 13 residues. V shed 7 bases and J shed 5 bases, with 14 bases lying between them. CDR3 protein: CASKVLWGTEAFF. The CDR3 nucleotides are TGTGCCAGTAAAGTGCTATGGGGGACTGAAGCTTTCTTT.

This clonotype was picked up a small number of times. The chain carries TRBV5-1 and TRBJ2-7; D call uncertain. CDR1 and CDR2 (germline): SGHRS, YFSETQ. V lost 3 bases to trimming and J lost 7 bases, with 11 bases between them. The CDR3 has 12 residues. The CDR3 protein is CASSYQVGEQYF. The CDR3 nucleotides read TGCGCCAGCAGCTATCAGGTCGGAGAGCAGTACTTC.

This clonotype was picked up a small number of times. This chain's CDR3 is CSAVETGNTGELFF. The DNA of the CDR3 is TGCAGTGCTGTTGAGACAGGGAACACCGGGGAGCTGTTTTTT. The V and J genes are TRBV20-1 and TRBJ2-2, with D possibly being TRBD1 (6 bases). Germline CDR1 is DFQATT and CDR2 is SNEGSKA (reference sequence). V lost 5 bases, J lost 1 base, and 11 bases lay in between. The CDR3 is made up of 14 amino acids.

The chain uses TRBV28 and TRBJ2-1, with TRBD2 matching over 10 bases. The CDR3 runs 16 residues. CDR1 is MDHEN and CDR2 is SYDVKM in the germline V gene. The V gene end was trimmed by 2 bases and the J gene end by 8 bases; junction bases not matched to a gene: 9. DNA for the CDR3: TGTGCCAGCAGTTTAAGTGGGCTAGCGGGAGTACATGAGCAGTTCTTC. This gives the protein CASSLSGLAGVHEQFF. Drawing the rest from reference TRBV28 and TRBJ2-1, the complete variable domain is DVKVTQSSRYLVKRTGEKVFLECVQDMDHENMFWYRQDPGLGLRLIYFSYDVKMKEKGDIPEGYSVSREKKERFSLILESASTNQTSMYLCASSLSGLAGVHEQFFGPGTRLTVL.

The rearrangement links TRBV30 to TRBJ2-2; D ambiguous. The germline gives CDR1 GTSNPN, CDR2 SVGIG (reference sequence). V lost 3 bases, J lost 1 base, and 12 bases lay in between. This CDR3 comprises 15 residues. CDR3 residues: CAWSKNRKNTGELFF. The CDR3 region has the DNA TGTGCCTGGAGCAAAAACAGAAAGAACACCGGGGAGCTGTTTTTT. Drawing the rest from reference TRBV30 and TRBJ2-2, the complete variable domain is SQTIHQWPATLVQPVGSPLSLECTVEGTSNPNLYWYRQAAGRGLQLLFYSVGIGQISSEVPQNLSASRPQDRQFILSSKKLLLSDSGFYLCAWSKNRKNTGELFFGEGSRLTVL.

A few counts support this clonotype. The chain carries TRBV20-1 and TRBJ2-2, with 10 bases fitting TRBD2. This CDR3 region has 16 residues. Germline V CDR1 and CDR2: DFQATT, SNEGSKA (reference sequence). V lost 1 base and J lost 4; bases outside the gene matches: 6. CDR3 residues: CSARGSSGSVTGELFF. CDR3 DNA: TGCAGTGCTAGAGGTTCTAGCGGGAGTGTCACCGGGGAGCTGTTTTTT.

Many counts were recorded for this clonotype. The rearrangement joins TRBV5-1 to TRBJ2-2; D is perhaps TRBD2 (5 bases). The CDR3 contains 14 residues. Per germline, CDR1 SGHRS and CDR2 YFSETQ. V dropped 0 bases and J dropped 5 bases, with 8 bases sitting between them. CDR3 sequence reads: CASSLAGVTGELFF. As DNA, the CDR3 is TGCGCCAGCAGCTTGGCCGGGGTGACCGGGGAGCTGTTTTTT.

This clonotype was counted a few times. This CDR3 is CASEGGRGNSYEQYF. The CDR3 nucleotides are TGTGCCAGCGAAGGAGGGAGAGGGAACTCCTACGAGCAGTACTTC. The chain has TRBV6-2 or TRBV6-3 and TRBJ2-7; perhaps TRBD2 as D (6 bases). Per the germline V gene, CDR1 is MNHEY and CDR2 is SVGEGT. The CDR3 extends over 15 amino acids. V was clipped by 8 bases and J by 0 bases, with 17 bases between them.